This TCR beta chain was sequenced in a study of cytotoxic CD8 clonotypes in ibrutinib-treated CLL (dated by TCRdb to the early 2020s). In terms of the full investigation: In this cohort, approximately 15 patients were treatment-naive and approximately ten were relapsed/refractory, while some 18 had unmutated IGHV. Partial responses were observed in 24 patients and complete responses in 2; after a median follow-up of about 69 months, remission was maintained in 15 or so patients and progression was observed in roughly twelve. The response samples were drawn at a median of 12 months into treatment, with a range of roughly 6 to 36 months. Samples averaged around 280,000 productive templates and tens of thousands of productive rearrangements. Longitudinal samples were obtainable from about 30% of the roughly 90 participants in the trial. Cryopreserved peripheral blood mononuclear cells were obtained prior to treatment, at the time of response, and at either disease progression or sustained remission. Every sample from remission and from progressive disease was obtained while the patients were still on ibrutinib.

About this clone itself: Its antigen specificity is not known. No much larger clonotype is one base removed from it; base qualities were not supplied.

Inclusive of the bounding cysteine and phenylalanine, the CDR3 is 12 residues long. The only DNA kept is the CDR3, 36 bases in frame from the first base. CDR1 MGHDK and CDR2 SYGVNS are derived from the germline V gene. V was cut back by 1 base and J by 5 bases, leaving a gap of 5 bases between them. Summary of the overall study and its limitations: Public clonotypes were rare and either shrank or stayed stable during treatment, and the rise in clonality at ibrutinib response reflected expansion of private clonotypes. Sampling times were not matched between sustained-remission and progressing patients, and lymph node repertoires were not studied. Clonality increased at ibrutinib response, stayed stable in sustained remission, and fell back toward baseline at progression. Baseline clonality was found to be higher than that of age-matched healthy donors and was strongly correlated with circulating CD8+ T-cell counts.

A MiSeq instrument was used for deep resolution sequencing, which targeted depths ranging from 1 in 1 million up to 1 in 200,000 T cells, with coverage averaging 10x for each clonotype. The immunoSEQ hsTCRB Kit was used to generate TCR beta libraries. The source study handled its data this way. ImmunoSEQ Data Assistant and ImmunoSEQ Analyzer were used for data analysis, and V, D and J genes were assigned according to IMGT definitions. Clonality, which ranges from 0 to 1, was calculated by subtracting the normalized Shannon entropy of productive rearrangement frequencies from one. Public clonotype analysis was restricted to overrepresented clonotypes comprising at least 0.05% of each patient's repertoire. About a dozen age-matched healthy donor repertoires from immuneACCESS were used as controls for clonality. Held by TCRdb, this immuneACCESS table contains in-frame sequences only and omits some clones. Under half of the omission traces to an unresolved V gene where checked; the cause of the rest is unknown. V and J calls and clone size follow that table, whereas D and trimming were derived from the DNA. The sample has 80,000 to 95,000 clones on record, roughly 83% of them singletons. Jointly, the top ten make up 4.8% of the sample.

Per the publication, the time point label means: 12 months on ibrutinib. Approximately 2 micrograms of genomic DNA were extracted from cryopreserved PBMCs for TCR beta library preparation. Longitudinal blood samples from CLL patients on ibrutinib monotherapy were analyzed using high-throughput TCR beta sequencing. The patients took part in an open-label, single-center phase 2 trial of ibrutinib monotherapy. The sequences come from PBMCs, collected after 12 months of ibrutinib treatment. The sequence was obtained from a human donor with chronic lymphocytic leukemia. The chain is assembled from TRBV25-1 and TRBJ1-1, and perhaps TRBD1 as D gene, on 5 matching bases. At the DNA level, the sequence is TGTGCCAGCAGTGAATGGGGGACTGAAGCTTTCTTT. Its protein reads: CASSEWGTEAFF.